Described below is a single T cell receptor (beta chain) sequence and its context. This receptor's antigen is unknown. No clone much larger than this one lies a single base away; base qualities are absent. This specimen belongs to a study of blood T cell repertoires in COVID-19 (dated by TCRdb to 2020 to 2021). About the full investigation: Samples covering the acute and convalescent phases of COVID-19 were provided by collaborators in the United States, Italy and Spain. The material from the prospective study consisted of cDNA or gDNA derived from T cells, B-cell-depleted T cells, or PBMCs. Deeply sampled blood TCRbeta repertoires from subjects exposed to, actively infected with, or recovered from COVID-19 were included in the dataset. The repertoires were released in a freely available public database intended as a resource for research on the immune response to SARS-CoV-2. Samples were obtained from the ongoing ImmuneRACE study (first 160 participants) and from 1,254 subjects provided by 6 global collaborators. Nearly every sample came with metadata listing a de-identified subject ID, COVID-19 status, age in years and sex. Where available, HLA class I and class II types were obtained from metadata supplied by the sample provider rather than from assay-based typing.

A second Seattle source provided samples from volunteer blood donors who had recovered from COVID-19. Whole blood was collected in K2EDTA tubes by collaborating institutions according to the institutions' own protocols. For TCRbeta analysis, collaborators shipped samples as frozen whole blood, isolated PBMCs, or DNA extracted from either of those sample types. What the study reported, not specific to this receptor: The amount of clinical and demographic metadata varied by source and participant and was provided uncurated.

From the germline V gene, CDR1 is MNHEY and CDR2 is SVGEGT. Trimmed from V: 5 bases; trimmed from J: 1 base; junction bases lacking a gene match: 6. The CDR3 goes from the cysteine to the phenylalanine over 15 residues. The only DNA kept is the CDR3, 45 bases in frame from the first base. The immunoSEQ Assay, a bias-controlled multiplex PCR, was used to amplify TCRbeta CDR3 regions from genomic DNA. From the authors' description of their analysis: Within the assay, amplification of reference gene primers was used to estimate how many nucleated cells each sample contained. Sequence reads were collapsed and filtered to measure the absolute abundance of every unique TCRbeta CDR3 rearrangement. For each sample, productive Simpson clonality was calculated by taking the square root of Simpson's diversity index across productive rearrangements. In its TCRdb copy, this immuneACCESS table keeps in-frame sequences only and misses some clones. Where compared with another copy, unresolved V genes explain less than half of these, and the others have no known cause. V and J calls and clone size are as listed in that table; D and trimming were resolved from the DNA. Recorded for this sample are fewer than 200,000 clones; about 83% of them occurred a single time. The top ten hold 0.8% to 1% of the sample.

The TCR was taken from a woman younger than 35 who had recovered from COVID-19. Sequencing was performed on peripheral blood. The chain is made from TRBV6-2 or TRBV6-3 and TRBJ2-5, with 8 bases matching TRBD2. The nucleotides read TGTGCCAGCAGTGGCTTGGGACTAGTCCAAGAGACCCAGTACTTC. Translated, it reads CASSGLGLVQETQYF.